Listed below are T cell receptor beta chains from one sample, sequenced in a study of blood T cell repertoires in COVID-19. This table comes from immunoSEQ multiplex PCR, and its TCRdb copy is limited to in-frame clones, with some not included. Of 65,000 to 90,000 clones in the sample, over 75% were seen once. The specimen was peripheral blood. These receptors all come from a human donor in a cohort sampled during active COVID-19. CDR3s include the opening cysteine and the closing phenylalanine or tryptophan. D genes are given only for firm matches. Some rows have no size entry. The others give once, few or many, or a class for an expanded clone.

D gene,V gene,clone size,CDR3 length,J gene,CDR3 protein,CDR3 DNA
.,TRBV21-1,.,14,TRBJ2-7,CASSLRQGAYEQYF,TGTGCCAGCAGCCTACGACAGGGAGCCTACGAGCAGTACTTC
TRBD2,TRBV5-1,.,14,TRBJ2-7,CASSLERGWDEQYF,TGCGCCAGCAGCTTGGAGCGGGGCTGGGACGAGCAGTACTTC
.,TRBV6-5,.,14,TRBJ2-7,CASKRTQTVYEQYF,TGTGCCAGCAAACGGACACAAACGGTCTACGAGCAGTACTTC
.,TRBV5-1,once,15,TRBJ1-1,CASSLDLQGTTEAFF,TGCGCCAGCAGCTTGGATCTACAGGGTACCACTGAAGCTTTCTTT
TRBD1,TRBV3-1/TRBV3-2,.,17,TRBJ1-6,CASSLLAGQGMFSPLHF,TGTGCCAGCAGCCTTCTCGCGGGACAGGGAATGTTTTCACCCCTCCACTTT
.,TRBV28,.,16,TRBJ1-4,CASSPPQGLGGGKLFF,TGTGCCAGCAGTCCCCCCCAGGGCCTTGGGGGAGGAAAACTGTTTTTT
.,TRBV19,.,16,TRBJ1-5,CASSMGLGANNQPQHF,TGTGCCAGTAGTATGGGTCTGGGGGCGAATAATCAGCCCCAGCATTTT
TRBD1,TRBV2,.,14,TRBJ2-1,CASSEDRVGNEQFF,TGTGCCAGCAGCGAGGACAGGGTTGGGAATGAGCAGTTCTTC
.,TRBV14,once,15,TRBJ1-6,CASSQGPGQNSPLHF,TGTGCCAGCAGCCAAGGACCGGGACAAAATTCACCCCTCCACTTT
.,TRBV18,.,14,TRBJ2-2,CASSPLQNTGELFF,TGTGCCAGCTCACCACTCCAGAACACCGGGGAGCTGTTTTTT
TRBD1,TRBV27,.,15,TRBJ1-1,CASTGQGTKNTEAFF,TGTGCCAGCACCGGACAGGGAACGAAAAACACTGAAGCTTTCTTT
.,TRBV5-1,.,11,TRBJ2-7,CASSKDSEQYF,TGCGCCAGCAGCAAGGACAGCGAGCAGTACTTC
.,TRBV6-2/TRBV6-3,.,14,TRBJ1-1,CASSYGGRAGRAFF,TGTGCCAGCAGTTACGGAGGGAGGGCCGGTCGGGCTTTCTTT
TRBD2,TRBV7-9,.,18,TRBJ2-1,CASSLTGGISSSYNEQFF,TGTGCCAGCAGCTTAACGGGGGGGATTTCCAGCTCCTACAATGAGCAGTTCTTC
.,TRBV5-1,.,13,TRBJ1-1,CASSMGSGTEAFF,TGCGCCAGCAGCATGGGGTCGGGGACTGAAGCTTTCTTT
.,TRBV5-4,.,15,TRBJ1-4,CASSPSGGAGEKLFF,TGTGCCAGCAGCCCGTCGGGGGGGGCGGGTGAAAAACTGTTTTTT
TRBD2,TRBV9,.,16,TRBJ2-3,CASSVEVAGGTDTQYF,TGTGCCAGCAGCGTAGAGGTAGCGGGGGGCACAGATACGCAGTATTTT
.,TRBV10-3,.,13,TRBJ2-2,CAITAGRTGELFF,TGTGCCATCACGGCGGGGCGGACCGGGGAGCTGTTTTTT
.,TRBV4-2,.,16,TRBJ2-7,CASSQDSLGSTYEQYF,TGTGCCAGCAGCCAAGATTCACTAGGGTCCACCTACGAGCAGTACTTC
.,TRBV6-5,.,15,TRBJ2-2,CASLWTSGLGGELFF,TGTGCCAGCCTTTGGACATCAGGGCTGGGCGGGGAGCTGTTTTTT
.,TRBV5-1,.,14,TRBJ1-2,CASSLGPGAYGYTF,TGCGCCAGCAGCTTGGGTCCGGGAGCCTATGGCTACACCTTC
.,TRBV18,.,13,TRBJ1-6,CASSPSGDSPLHF,TGTGCCAGCTCACCCTCGGGGGACTCACCCCTCCACTTT
.,TRBV2,.,14,TRBJ2-7,CASSEAESRGEQYF,TGTGCCAGCAGTGAAGCTGAGTCCCGAGGCGAGCAGTACTTC
.,TRBV11-2,.,13,TRBJ2-5,CASSRSARETQYF,TGTGCCAGCAGCCGAAGCGCCCGAGAGACCCAGTACTTC
.,TRBV4-2,.,16,TRBJ2-1,CASSQGDSASYNEQFF,TGTGCCAGCAGCCAAGGGGACTCCGCCTCCTACAATGAGCAGTTCTTC
.,TRBV7-2,.,13,TRBJ1-1,CASSGDWNTEAFF,TGTGCCAGCAGCGGTGACTGGAACACTGAAGCTTTCTTT
.,TRBV10-3,.,17,TRBJ2-6,CAISESAGGPGANVLTF,TGTGCCATCAGTGAGTCGGCGGGCGGTCCTGGGGCCAACGTCCTGACTTTC
TRBD2,TRBV10-1,.,15,TRBJ2-3,CASSGTSGATDTQYF,TGCGCCAGCAGTGGGACTAGCGGGGCCACAGATACGCAGTATTTT
TRBD1,TRBV24-1,.,13,TRBJ1-1,CATSKTGYTEAFF,TGTGCCACCAGTAAGACAGGGTACACTGAAGCTTTCTTT
TRBD1,TRBV3-1/TRBV3-2,.,18,TRBJ2-7,CASSHFSGGDRGQYEQYF,TGTGCCAGCAGCCATTTTTCAGGGGGGGACAGGGGGCAGTACGAGCAGTACTTC
.,TRBV12-3/TRBV12-4,.,13,TRBJ1-5,CASSRAGGLPQHF,TGTGCCAGCAGTCGTGCGGGAGGACTGCCCCAGCATTTT
.,TRBV10-2,few,15,TRBJ1-2,CASSEPSGGNYGYTF,TGCGCCAGCAGTGAGCCCTCGGGGGGGAACTATGGCTACACCTTC
.,TRBV11-2,.,13,TRBJ2-3,CASSAQHTDTQYF,TGTGCCAGCAGCGCACAGCACACAGATACGCAGTATTTT
TRBD2,TRBV3-1/TRBV3-2,.,19,TRBJ2-5,CASSSGGSGGDQPDRTQYF,TGTGCCAGCAGCTCCGGGGGCAGCGGGGGGGACCAACCGGACCGGACCCAGTACTTC
.,TRBV13,few,15,TRBJ1-4,CASSQGNLGVEKLFF,TGTGCCAGCAGCCAGGGGAATCTAGGGGTTGAAAAACTGTTTTTT
.,TRBV5-1,.,14,TRBJ1-5,CASSPQGEGQPQHF,TGCGCCAGCAGTCCACAGGGCGAGGGCCAGCCCCAGCATTTT
.,TRBV19,.,15,TRBJ2-1,CASSIGSSVYNEQFF,TGTGCCAGTAGTATAGGATCCAGCGTATACAATGAGCAGTTCTTC
TRBD1,TRBV27,few,14,TRBJ1-2,CASSLRTGSYGYTF,TGTGCCAGCAGTTTAAGGACAGGGTCCTATGGCTACACCTTC
.,TRBV9,.,16,TRBJ2-3,CASSVVGLGGGDTQYF,TGTGCCAGCAGCGTCGTAGGGCTGGGAGGTGGAGATACGCAGTATTTT
TRBD1,TRBV24-1,.,17,TRBJ2-1,CATSDPGTGGLGNEQFF,TGTGCCACCAGTGACCCAGGGACAGGGGGCTTGGGGAATGAGCAGTTCTTC
.,TRBV20-1,few,14,TRBJ1-4,CSASSGQAGEKLFF,TGCAGTGCTAGTTCAGGCCAAGCAGGCGAAAAACTGTTTTTT
.,TRBV19,.,16,TRBJ2-1,CASSIDPTLRESEQFF,TGTGCCAGTAGTATAGATCCTACTCTACGGGAAAGTGAGCAGTTCTTC
.,TRBV29-1,.,14,TRBJ2-1,CSVPRGARYNEQFF,TGCAGCGTTCCCCGGGGGGCGCGTTACAATGAGCAGTTCTTC
TRBD1,TRBV7-6,.,16,TRBJ2-1,CASSRGTAASGNEQFF,TGTGCCAGCAGCAGGGGGACAGCCGCATCGGGCAATGAGCAGTTCTTC
.,TRBV7-9,once,14,TRBJ1-5,CASSSVGGSQPQHF,TGTGCCAGCAGCTCCGTAGGAGGTTCGCAGCCCCAGCATTTT
.,TRBV6-2/TRBV6-3,.,14,TRBJ1-2,CASSSANRAGGYTF,TGTGCCAGCAGTTCCGCAAACAGGGCCGGTGGCTACACCTTC